Listed below are T cell receptor beta chains from one sample, sequenced in a study of human T cells and chemical hapten exposure. TCRdb processed the RACE reads anew with MiXCR; each CDR3 protein has one entry. The sample yields a few hundred thousand distinct CDR3 sequences, 7.5% to 8% seen once. The specimen comprised whole blood, sampled in connection with sensitization to the hapten diphenylcyclopropenone (DPC). These receptors were obtained from a man younger than 35 with alopecia areata. Some clones in this sample may be carry-over from other donors' samples. Both conserved end residues are part of each CDR3. D genes are given only for firm matches. The size field is filled for only some rows; it gives once, few, many or a size class.

abundance: -
v_gene: TRBV9
d_gene: TRBD2
j_gene: TRBJ2-3
CDR3nt: TGTGCCAGCAGCCCAAAGGGCGGGGGGGCCGGAGATACGCAGTATTTT
CDR3aa: CASSPKGGGAGDTQYF

abundance: -
v_gene: TRBV7-2
d_gene: -
j_gene: TRBJ2-2
CDR3nt: TGTGCCAGCCGCCCCGTCGGATCGTGGAACACCGGGGAGCTGTTTTTT
CDR3aa: CASRPVGSWNTGELFF

abundance: many
v_gene: TRBV5-1
d_gene: -
j_gene: TRBJ2-7
CDR3nt: TGCGCCAGCAGCTTGGTCAGGGGACCATCCTACGAGCAGTACTTC
CDR3aa: CASSLVRGPSYEQYF

abundance: -
v_gene: TRBV29-1
d_gene: TRBD1
j_gene: TRBJ1-3
CDR3nt: TGCAGCGTTCGGACAGGAATCTCTGGAAACACCATATATTTT
CDR3aa: CSVRTGISGNTIYF

abundance: -
v_gene: TRBV25-1
d_gene: -
j_gene: TRBJ2-7
CDR3nt: TGTGCCAGCACTGAAGGGTTCTTGCGGTACTTC
CDR3aa: CASTEGFLRYF

abundance: few
v_gene: TRBV4-1
d_gene: TRBD1
j_gene: TRBJ2-7
CDR3nt: TGCGCCAGCAGCCAGACCGGGACAGGGCCCTACGAGCAGTACTTC
CDR3aa: CASSQTGTGPYEQYF

abundance: -
v_gene: TRBV11-2
d_gene: -
j_gene: TRBJ2-3
CDR3nt: TGTGCCAGCAGCTTAGGGGAGACTTACCTAGATACGCAGTATTTT
CDR3aa: CASSLGETYLDTQYF

abundance: many
v_gene: TRBV7-2
d_gene: -
j_gene: TRBJ1-1
CDR3nt: TGTGCCAGCAGCCCCTCCCCGGCCCAGCCTGAAGCTTTCTTT
CDR3aa: CASSPSPAQPEAFF

abundance: many
v_gene: TRBV28
d_gene: -
j_gene: TRBJ1-6
CDR3nt: TGTGCCAGCAGTACTCGCGGGTCACCCCTCCACTTT
CDR3aa: CASSTRGSPLHF

abundance: -
v_gene: TRBV15
d_gene: -
j_gene: TRBJ1-5
CDR3nt: TGTGCCACCAGCAGAGAACGACTCACCAATCAGCCCCAGCATTTT
CDR3aa: CATSRERLTNQPQHF

abundance: many
v_gene: TRBV6-2/TRBV6-3
d_gene: -
j_gene: TRBJ1-2
CDR3nt: TGTGCCAGCAGTTTCCGACAGCCAAACTATGGCTACACCTTC
CDR3aa: CASSFRQPNYGYTF

abundance: few
v_gene: TRBV6-6
d_gene: TRBD2
j_gene: TRBJ2-1
CDR3nt: TGTGCCAGCAGTATTCCGGGGGGGACCTACAATGAGCAGTTCTTC
CDR3aa: CASSIPGGTYNEQFF

abundance: many
v_gene: TRBV6-4
d_gene: TRBD1
j_gene: TRBJ1-2
CDR3nt: TGTGCCAGCAGTGACTCGATCGGGGACAGGGGGATCGGAGGCTACACCTTC
CDR3aa: CASSDSIGDRGIGGYTF

abundance: few
v_gene: TRBV7-2
d_gene: TRBD2
j_gene: TRBJ2-5
CDR3nt: TGTGCCAGCAGCTCATTAGCGGGGCGACCCCAAGAGACCCAGTACTTC
CDR3aa: CASSSLAGRPQETQYF

abundance: few
v_gene: TRBV5-5
d_gene: -
j_gene: TRBJ2-1
CDR3nt: TGTGCCAGCAGCTGGGGGGCCCTCTCCTACAATGAGCAGTTCTTC
CDR3aa: CASSWGALSYNEQFF

abundance: many
v_gene: TRBV7-8
d_gene: -
j_gene: TRBJ1-6
CDR3nt: TGTGCCAGCAGCCTACATGGGTTGGGGGAACGGAATTCACCCCTCCACTTT
CDR3aa: CASSLHGLGERNSPLHF

abundance: few
v_gene: TRBV27
d_gene: TRBD1
j_gene: TRBJ2-4
CDR3nt: TGTGCCAGCAGTTTAAAGGTGGGACAGACAGCCAAAAACATTCAGTACTTC
CDR3aa: CASSLKVGQTAKNIQYF

abundance: -
v_gene: TRBV6-2/TRBV6-3
d_gene: -
j_gene: TRBJ2-5
CDR3nt: TGTGCCACCCAAGGGTCTCAAGAGACCCAGTACTTC
CDR3aa: CATQGSQETQYF

abundance: -
v_gene: TRBV4-1
d_gene: TRBD2
j_gene: TRBJ2-3
CDR3nt: TGCGCCAGCAGCCGGATAGAGCGGGGAACCACAGATACGCAGTATTTT
CDR3aa: CASSRIERGTTDTQYF

abundance: many
v_gene: TRBV3-1
d_gene: -
j_gene: TRBJ2-5
CDR3nt: TGTGCCAGCAGCCACCTAGTTGTGGACCAGTACTTC
CDR3aa: CASSHLVVDQYF

abundance: many
v_gene: TRBV6-5
d_gene: -
j_gene: TRBJ1-1
CDR3nt: TGTGCCAGCAGTTACGAGGTGGCAAGGAACACTGAAGCTTTCTTT
CDR3aa: CASSYEVARNTEAFF

abundance: few
v_gene: TRBV7-2
d_gene: -
j_gene: TRBJ2-6
CDR3nt: TGTGCCAGCAGCTTCCCCCGGTCCTCTGGGGCCAACGTCCTGACTTTC
CDR3aa: CASSFPRSSGANVLTF

abundance: -
v_gene: TRBV20-1
d_gene: -
j_gene: TRBJ2-1
CDR3nt: TGCAGTGCTAGAGGGACAGCGATCGATGAGCAGTTCTTC
CDR3aa: CSARGTAIDEQFF

abundance: -
v_gene: TRBV12-3/TRBV12-4
d_gene: -
j_gene: TRBJ2-5
CDR3nt: TGTGCCAGCAGTTTCGACTCCGGGACGCAAGAGACCCAGTACTTC
CDR3aa: CASSFDSGTQETQYF